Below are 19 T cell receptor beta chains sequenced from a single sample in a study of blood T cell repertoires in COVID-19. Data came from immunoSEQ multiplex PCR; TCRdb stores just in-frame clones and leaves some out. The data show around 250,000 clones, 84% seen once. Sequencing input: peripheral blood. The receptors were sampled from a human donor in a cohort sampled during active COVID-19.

The CDR3, as DNA: TGTGCCAGTAGTCTAGCGGGAAAGCTTTACGAGCAGTACTTC. Residues: CASSLAGKLYEQYF. The V and J genes are TRBV19 and TRBJ2-7; TRBD2 aligns across 9 bases. The CDR3 runs 14 residues. V shed 5 bases, J shed 4 bases, and the junction held 6 bases outside the gene matches. Germline CDR1 and CDR2: LNHDA and SQIVND (reference sequence). Supplemented by reference TRBV19 and TRBJ2-7, the full variable domain reads DGGITQSPKYLFRKEGQNVTLSCEQNLNHDAMYWYRQDPGQGLRLIYYSQIVNDFQKGDIAEGYSVSREKKESFPLTVTSAQKNPTAFYLCASSLAGKLYEQYFGPGTRLTVT.

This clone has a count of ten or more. CDR3 nucleotide sequence: TGCGCCAACCTTGAAGGGGTACAGACCCAGTACTTC. Amino acid sequence: CANLEGVQTQYF. The V and J genes are TRBV10-1 and TRBJ2-5; tentatively, D is TRBD1 (5 bases). Germline V gene sequence: CDR1 WNHNN, CDR2 SYGVQD (reference sequence). The CDR3 length is 12 residues. V gave up 10 bases and J gave up 6 bases, with 15 bases separating them.

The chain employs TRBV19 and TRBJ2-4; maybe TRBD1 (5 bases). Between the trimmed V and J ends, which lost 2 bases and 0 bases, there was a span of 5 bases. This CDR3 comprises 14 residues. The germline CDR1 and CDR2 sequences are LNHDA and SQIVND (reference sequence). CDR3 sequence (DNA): TGTGCCAGTAGTATAAGGGGAGCCAAAAACATTCAGTACTTC. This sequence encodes CASSIRGAKNIQYF. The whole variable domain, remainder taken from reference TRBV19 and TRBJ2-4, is DGGITQSPKYLFRKEGQNVTLSCEQNLNHDAMYWYRQDPGQGLRLIYYSQIVNDFQKGDIAEGYSVSREKKESFPLTVTSAQKNPTAFYLCASSIRGAKNIQYFGAGTRLSVL.

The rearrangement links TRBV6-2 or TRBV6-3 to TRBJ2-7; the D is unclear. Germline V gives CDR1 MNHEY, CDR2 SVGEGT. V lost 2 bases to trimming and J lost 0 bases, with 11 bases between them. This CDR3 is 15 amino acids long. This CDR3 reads CASSYPPYASYEQYF. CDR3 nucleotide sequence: TGTGCCAGCAGTTACCCTCCCTATGCCTCCTACGAGCAGTACTTC.

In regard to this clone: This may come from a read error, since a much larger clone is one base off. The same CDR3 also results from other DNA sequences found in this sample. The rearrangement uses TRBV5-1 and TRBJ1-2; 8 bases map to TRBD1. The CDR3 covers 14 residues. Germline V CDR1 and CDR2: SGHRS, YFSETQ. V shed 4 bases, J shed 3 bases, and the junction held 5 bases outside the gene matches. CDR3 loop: CASSAGQGDYGYTF. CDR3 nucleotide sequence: TGCGCCAGCAGCGCCGGACAGGGTGACTATGGCTACACCTTC.

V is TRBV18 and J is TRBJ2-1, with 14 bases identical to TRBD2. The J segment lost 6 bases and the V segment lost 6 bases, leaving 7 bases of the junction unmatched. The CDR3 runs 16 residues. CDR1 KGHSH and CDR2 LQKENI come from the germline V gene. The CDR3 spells CASSPGTSGGRNEQFF. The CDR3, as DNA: TGTGCCAGCTCCCCCGGGACTAGCGGGGGTCGCAATGAGCAGTTCTTC.

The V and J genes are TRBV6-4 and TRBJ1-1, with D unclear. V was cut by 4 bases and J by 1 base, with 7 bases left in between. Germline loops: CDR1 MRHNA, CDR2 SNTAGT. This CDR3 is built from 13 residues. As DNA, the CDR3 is TGTGCCAGCAGTGCGGGAGAGAACACTGAAGCTTTCTTT. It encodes CASSAGENTEAFF.

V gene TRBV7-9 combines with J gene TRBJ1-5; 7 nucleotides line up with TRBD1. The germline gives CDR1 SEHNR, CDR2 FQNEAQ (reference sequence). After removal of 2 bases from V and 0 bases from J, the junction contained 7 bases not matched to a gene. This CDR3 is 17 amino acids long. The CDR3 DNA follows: TGTGCCAGCAGCTTAACAGGGGCCCCATATAGCAATCAGCCCCAGCATTTT. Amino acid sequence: CASSLTGAPYSNQPQHF.

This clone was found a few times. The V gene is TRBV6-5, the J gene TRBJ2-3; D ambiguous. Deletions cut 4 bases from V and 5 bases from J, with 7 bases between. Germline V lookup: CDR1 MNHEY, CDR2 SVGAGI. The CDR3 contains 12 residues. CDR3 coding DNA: TGTGCCAGCAGTTGGCGGAGAGATACGCAGTATTTT. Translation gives CASSWRRDTQYF.

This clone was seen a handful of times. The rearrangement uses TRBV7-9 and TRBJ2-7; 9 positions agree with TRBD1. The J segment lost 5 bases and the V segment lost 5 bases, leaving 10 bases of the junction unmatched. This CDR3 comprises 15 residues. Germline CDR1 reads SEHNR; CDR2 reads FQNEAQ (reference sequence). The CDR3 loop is CASSPGDREFNEQYF. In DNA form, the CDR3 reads TGTGCCAGCAGCCCTGGGGACAGGGAATTCAACGAGCAGTACTTC. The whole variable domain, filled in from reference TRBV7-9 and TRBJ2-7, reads DTGVSQNPRHKITKRGQNVTFRCDPISEHNRLYWYRQTLGQGPEFLTYFQNEAQLEKSRLLSDRFSAERPKGSFSTLEIQRTEQGDSAMYLCASSPGDREFNEQYFGPGTRLTVT.

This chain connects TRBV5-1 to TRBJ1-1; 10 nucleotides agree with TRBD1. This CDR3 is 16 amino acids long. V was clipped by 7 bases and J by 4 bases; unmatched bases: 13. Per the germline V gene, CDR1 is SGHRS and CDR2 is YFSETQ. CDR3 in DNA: TGCGCCAGCCGAACAAGGGGACAGGGGAAGGGCACTGAAGCTTTCTTT. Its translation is CASRTRGQGKGTEAFF. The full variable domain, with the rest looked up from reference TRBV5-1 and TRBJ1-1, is KAGVTQTPRYLIKTRGQQVTLSCSPISGHRSVSWYQQTPGQGLQFLFEYFSETQRNKGNFPGRFSGRQFSNSRSEMNVSTLELGDSALYLCASRTRGQGKGTEAFFGQGTRLTVV.

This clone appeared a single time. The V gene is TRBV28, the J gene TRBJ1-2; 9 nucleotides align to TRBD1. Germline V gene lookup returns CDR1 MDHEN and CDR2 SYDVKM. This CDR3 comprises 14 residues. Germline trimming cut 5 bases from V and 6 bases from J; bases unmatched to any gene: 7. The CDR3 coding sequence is TGTGCCAGCAGTCTTGGACAGGGGATGGATGGCTACACCTTC. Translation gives CASSLGQGMDGYTF.

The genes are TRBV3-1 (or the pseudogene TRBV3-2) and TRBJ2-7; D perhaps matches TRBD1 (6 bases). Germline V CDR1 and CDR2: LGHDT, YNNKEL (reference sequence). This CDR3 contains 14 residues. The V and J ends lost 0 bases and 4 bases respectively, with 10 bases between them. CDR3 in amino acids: CASSQEHRVYEQYF. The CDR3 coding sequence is TGTGCCAGCAGCCAAGAACACAGGGTATACGAGCAGTACTTC.

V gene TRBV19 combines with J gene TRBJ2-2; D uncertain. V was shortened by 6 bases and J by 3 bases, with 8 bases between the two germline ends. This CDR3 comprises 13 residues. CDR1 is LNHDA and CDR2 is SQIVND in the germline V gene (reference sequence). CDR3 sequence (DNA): TGTGCCAGTAGGTTCCGGTACACCGGGGAGCTGTTTTTT. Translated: CASRFRYTGELFF.

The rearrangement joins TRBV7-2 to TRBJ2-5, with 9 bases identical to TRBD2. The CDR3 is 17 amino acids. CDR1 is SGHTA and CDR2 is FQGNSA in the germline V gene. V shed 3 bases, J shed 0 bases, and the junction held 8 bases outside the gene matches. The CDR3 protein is CASSFPLAGPDQETQYF. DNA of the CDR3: TGTGCCAGCAGCTTTCCCCTAGCGGGACCAGACCAAGAGACCCAGTACTTC.

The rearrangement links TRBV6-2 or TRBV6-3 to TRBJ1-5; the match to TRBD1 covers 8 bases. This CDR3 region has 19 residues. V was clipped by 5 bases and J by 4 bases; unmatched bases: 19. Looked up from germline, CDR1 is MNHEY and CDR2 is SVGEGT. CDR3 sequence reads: CASSGPTGEGIGPNQPQHF. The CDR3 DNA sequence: TGTGCCAGCAGTGGCCCGACAGGGGAGGGGATTGGTCCAAATCAGCCCCAGCATTTT.

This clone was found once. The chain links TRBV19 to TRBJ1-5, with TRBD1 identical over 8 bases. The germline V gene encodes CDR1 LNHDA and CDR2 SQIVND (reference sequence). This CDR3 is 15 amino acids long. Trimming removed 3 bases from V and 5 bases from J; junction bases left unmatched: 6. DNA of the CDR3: TGTGCCAGTAGTATCCGGACAGGGTGGGATCAGCCCCAGCATTTT. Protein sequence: CASSIRTGWDQPQHF.

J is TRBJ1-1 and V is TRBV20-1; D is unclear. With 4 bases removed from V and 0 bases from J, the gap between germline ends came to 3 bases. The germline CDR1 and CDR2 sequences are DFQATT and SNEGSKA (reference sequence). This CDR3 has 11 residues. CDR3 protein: CSANMNTEAFF. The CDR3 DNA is TGCAGTGCTAATATGAACACTGAAGCTTTCTTT.

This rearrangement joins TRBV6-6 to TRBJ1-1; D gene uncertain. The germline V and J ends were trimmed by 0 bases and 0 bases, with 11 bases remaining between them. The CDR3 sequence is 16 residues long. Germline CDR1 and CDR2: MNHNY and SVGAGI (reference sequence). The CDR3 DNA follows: TGTGCCAGCAGTTACTCGAGGACTCAGATGAACACTGAAGCTTTCTTT. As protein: CASSYSRTQMNTEAFF.